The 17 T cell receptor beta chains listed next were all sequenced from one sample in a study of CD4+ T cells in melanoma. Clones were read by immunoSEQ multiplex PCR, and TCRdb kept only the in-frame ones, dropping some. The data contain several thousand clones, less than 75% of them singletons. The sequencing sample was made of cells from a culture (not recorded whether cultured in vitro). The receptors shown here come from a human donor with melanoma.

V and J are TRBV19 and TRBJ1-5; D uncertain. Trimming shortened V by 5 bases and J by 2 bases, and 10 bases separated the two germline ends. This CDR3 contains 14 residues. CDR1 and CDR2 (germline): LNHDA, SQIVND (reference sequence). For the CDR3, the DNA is TGTGCCAGTAGTCCCGTCGCACGCAATCAGCCCCAGCATTTT. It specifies CASSPVARNQPQHF. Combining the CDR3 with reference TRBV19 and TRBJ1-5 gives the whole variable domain DGGITQSPKYLFRKEGQNVTLSCEQNLNHDAMYWYRQDPGQGLRLIYYSQIVNDFQKGDIAEGYSVSREKKESFPLTVTSAQKNPTAFYLCASSPVARNQPQHFGDGTRLSIL.

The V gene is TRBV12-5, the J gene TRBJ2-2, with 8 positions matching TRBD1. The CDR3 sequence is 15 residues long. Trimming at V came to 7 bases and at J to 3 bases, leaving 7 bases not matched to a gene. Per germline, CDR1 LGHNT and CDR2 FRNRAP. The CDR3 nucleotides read TGTGCTAGTGCCCAGGGGGCGGGTGACACCGGGGAGCTGTTTTTT. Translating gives CASAQGAGDTGELFF.

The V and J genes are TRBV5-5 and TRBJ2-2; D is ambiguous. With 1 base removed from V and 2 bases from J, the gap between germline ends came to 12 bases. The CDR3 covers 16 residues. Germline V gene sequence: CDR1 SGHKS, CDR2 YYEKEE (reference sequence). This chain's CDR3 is CASSLFPLDNTGELFF. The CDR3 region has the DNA TGTGCCAGCAGCTTGTTTCCCCTGGACAACACCGGGGAGCTGTTTTTT.

CDR3: CASSHAETQYF. DNA of the CDR3: TGTGCCAGCAGTCACGCTGAGACCCAGTACTTC. The V and J genes are TRBV6-2 or TRBV6-3 and TRBJ2-5, with D hard to call. The CDR3 length is 11 residues. Germline V gene lookup returns CDR1 MNHEY and CDR2 SVGEGT. V was clipped by 5 bases and J by 5 bases, with 6 bases between them.

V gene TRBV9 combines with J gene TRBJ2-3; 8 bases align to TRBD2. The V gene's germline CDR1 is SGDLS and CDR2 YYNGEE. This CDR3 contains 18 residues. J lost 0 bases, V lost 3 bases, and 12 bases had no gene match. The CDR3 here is CASSDSSGGRPSTDTQYF. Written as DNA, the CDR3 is TGTGCCAGCAGCGATTCCAGCGGGGGCAGACCTAGCACAGATACGCAGTATTTT.

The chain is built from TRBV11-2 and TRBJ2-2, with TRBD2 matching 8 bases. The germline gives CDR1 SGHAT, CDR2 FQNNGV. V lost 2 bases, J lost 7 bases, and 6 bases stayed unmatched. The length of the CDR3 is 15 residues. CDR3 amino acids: CASSLPPGLGGELFF. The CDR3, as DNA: TGTGCCAGCAGCTTACCCCCGGGACTAGGCGGGGAGCTGTTTTTT.

CDR3 in amino acids: CATSDPRTGNSPLHF. Here the CDR3 DNA reads TGTGCCACCAGTGATCCGCGGACAGGCAATTCACCCCTCCACTTT. This chain joins TRBV24-1 and TRBJ1-6, with 7 bases aligning to TRBD1. Germline-derived CDR1 and CDR2 are KGHDR and SFDVKD. The CDR3 length is 15 residues. Unmatched junction bases numbered 5, after V lost 3 bases and J lost 7 bases.

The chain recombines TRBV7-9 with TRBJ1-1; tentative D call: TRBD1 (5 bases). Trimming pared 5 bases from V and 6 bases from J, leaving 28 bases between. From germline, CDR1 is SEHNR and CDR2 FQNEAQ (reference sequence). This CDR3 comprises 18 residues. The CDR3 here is CASSPGSGGGRGRAEAFF. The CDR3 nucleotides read TGTGCCAGCAGCCCTGGATCCGGCGGGGGAAGAGGGCGGGCTGAAGCTTTCTTT.

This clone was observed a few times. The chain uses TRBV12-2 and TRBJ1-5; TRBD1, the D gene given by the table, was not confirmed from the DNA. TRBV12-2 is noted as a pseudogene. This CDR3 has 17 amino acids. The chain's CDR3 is CASRSKGDRAGTQPQHF. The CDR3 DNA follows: TGTGCAAGTCGCTCAAAAGGGGACAGGGCCGGGACTCAGCCCCAGCATTTT.

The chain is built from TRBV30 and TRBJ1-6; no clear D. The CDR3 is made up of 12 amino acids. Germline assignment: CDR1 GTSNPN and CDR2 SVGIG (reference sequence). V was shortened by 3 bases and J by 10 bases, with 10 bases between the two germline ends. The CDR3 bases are TGTGCCTGGAGGGGAGTCGGGTCACCCCTCCACTTT. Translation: CAWRGVGSPLHF.

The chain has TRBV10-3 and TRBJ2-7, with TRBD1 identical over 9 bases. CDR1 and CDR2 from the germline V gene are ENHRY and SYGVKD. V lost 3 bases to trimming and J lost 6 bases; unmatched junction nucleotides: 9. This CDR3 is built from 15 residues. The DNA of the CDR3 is TGTGCCATCAGTGAACCGGGACAGGGCCCTCTCGAGCAGTACTTC. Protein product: CAISEPGQGPLEQYF.

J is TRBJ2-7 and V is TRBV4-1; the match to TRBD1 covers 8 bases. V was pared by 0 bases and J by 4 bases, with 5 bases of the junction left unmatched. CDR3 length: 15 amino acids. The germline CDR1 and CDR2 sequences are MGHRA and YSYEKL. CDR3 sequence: CASSQDPWTGYEQYF. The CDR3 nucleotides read TGCGCCAGCAGCCAAGACCCCTGGACAGGGTACGAGCAGTACTTC.

In DNA form, the CDR3 reads TGTGCCAGCACCCTGAGGGGAGGAGGGGCGGAAACCGGGGAGCTGTTTTTT. It is translated as CASTLRGGGAETGELFF. The chain is built from TRBV9 and TRBJ2-2; tentatively, D is TRBD2 (6 bases). Trimming cost V 6 bases and J 5 bases, with 23 bases left between them. CDR1 is SGDLS and CDR2 is YYNGEE in the germline V gene. The CDR3 has 17 residues.

The CDR3 DNA reads as TGCGCCAGCAGTCAGGTGGACTCCACCTACGAGCAGTACTTC. It is translated as CASSQVDSTYEQYF. J is TRBJ2-7 and V is TRBV23-1; tentative D call: TRBD2 (5 bases). TRBV23-1 counts as an open reading frame of uncertain function. V lost 3 bases and J 2 bases, leaving 11 bases between the germline ends. The CDR3 contains 14 residues.

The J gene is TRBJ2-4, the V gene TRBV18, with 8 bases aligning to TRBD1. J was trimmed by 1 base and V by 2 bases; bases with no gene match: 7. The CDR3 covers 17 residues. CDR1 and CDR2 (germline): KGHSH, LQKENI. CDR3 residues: CASSPTRQGTAKNIQYF. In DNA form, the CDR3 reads TGTGCCAGCTCACCAACTCGACAGGGGACTGCCAAAAACATTCAGTACTTC.

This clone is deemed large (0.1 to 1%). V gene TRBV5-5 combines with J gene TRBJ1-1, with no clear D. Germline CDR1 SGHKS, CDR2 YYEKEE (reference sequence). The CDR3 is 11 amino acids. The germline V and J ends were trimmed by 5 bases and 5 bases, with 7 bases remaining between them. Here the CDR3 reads CASRWGTEAFF. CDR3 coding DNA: TGTGCCAGCAGATGGGGAACTGAAGCTTTCTTT.

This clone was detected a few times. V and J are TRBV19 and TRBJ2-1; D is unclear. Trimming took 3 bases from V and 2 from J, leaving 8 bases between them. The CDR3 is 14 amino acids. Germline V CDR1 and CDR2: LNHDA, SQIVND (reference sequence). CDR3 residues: CASSMAATYNEQFF. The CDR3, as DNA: TGTGCCAGTAGTATGGCAGCGACCTACAATGAGCAGTTCTTC.